This passage covers 16 T cell receptor beta chains from one sample sequenced in a study of blood T cell repertoires in COVID-19. This table comes from immunoSEQ multiplex PCR, and its TCRdb copy is limited to in-frame clones, with some not included. Of a few hundred thousand clones detected, approximately 90% appear once; the ten largest clones hold approximately 5%. Sample: PBMCs or T cells enriched from blood (not recorded which). The receptors originated from a young woman who had recovered from COVID-19.

This sequence joins TRBV12-3 or TRBV12-4 and TRBJ2-3; D gene unclear. Deletions cut 6 bases from V and 5 bases from J, with 6 bases between. CDR3 size: 11 residues. CDR3 nucleotide sequence: TGTGCCAGCAGCTTTGTAGATACGCAGTATTTT. It yields the protein CASSFVDTQYF.

The chain links TRBV28 to TRBJ2-5; D is unclear. With 4 bases removed from V and 7 bases from J, the gap between germline ends came to 19 bases. The CDR3 has 15 amino acids. The germline gives CDR1 MDHEN, CDR2 SYDVKM. The CDR3 nucleotides are TGTGCCAGCAGTTCCCGTCGGGTTGAATGGCGGACCCAGTACTTC. Its protein is CASSSRRVEWRTQYF.

The chain joins TRBV9 to TRBJ1-4; D is possibly TRBD1 (5 bases). The length of the CDR3 is 15 residues. Germline CDR1 reads SGDLS; CDR2 reads YYNGEE. V was pared by 3 bases and J by 4 bases, with 13 bases between. The CDR3 here is CASSASGQGNEKLFF. CDR3 nucleotide sequence: TGTGCCAGCAGCGCGAGCGGGCAGGGTAATGAAAAACTGTTTTTT.

This clone showed up just once. The chain combines TRBV27 with TRBJ1-1, with 8 bases identical to TRBD1. Germline CDR1 reads MNHEY; CDR2 reads SMNVEV (reference sequence). The CDR3 contains 14 residues. With V trimmed by 5 bases and J by 2 bases, 4 bases remained unmatched. CDR3 amino acids: CASSTQGENTEAFF. DNA of the CDR3: TGTGCCAGCAGTACACAGGGGGAAAACACTGAAGCTTTCTTT.

J is TRBJ2-7 and V is TRBV10-3; 9 bases are a match to TRBD1. CDR3 length equals 15 residues. After removal of 2 bases from V and 3 bases from J, the junction contained 5 bases not matched to a gene. Germline-derived CDR1 and CDR2 are ENHRY and SYGVKD. CDR3 amino acids: CAISEAGQGGYEQYF. The CDR3 nucleotides are TGTGCCATCAGTGAGGCGGGACAGGGCGGCTACGAGCAGTACTTC.

In DNA form, the CDR3 reads TGTGCCTGGAGTATACCCTGGGACAGCTCTGGAAACACCATATATTTT. Encoded protein: CAWSIPWDSSGNTIYF. The chain recombines TRBV30 with TRBJ1-3; 7 bases fit TRBD1. The CDR3 consists of 16 residues. V lost 2 bases, J lost 0 bases, and 7 bases stayed unmatched. Germline-derived CDR1 and CDR2 are GTSNPN and SVGIG (reference sequence).

This clone was detected once. The chain joins TRBV29-1 to TRBJ1-1, with TRBD1 as a possible D gene (5 bases). This CDR3 region has 12 residues. V lost 3 bases, J lost 3 bases, and 8 bases lay in between. The germline V gene encodes CDR1 SQVTM and CDR2 ANQGSEA. DNA for the CDR3: TGCAGCGTTGATCCGGGGGACACTGAAGCTTTCTTT. It codes for CSVDPGDTEAFF.

In this sample, this clone turned up once. The chain couples TRBV10-3 to TRBJ1-1; D unresolved. CDR3 size: 13 residues. Germline CDR1 reads ENHRY; CDR2 reads SYGVKD. Trimming cost V 3 bases and J 10 bases, with 15 bases left between them. The CDR3 DNA reads as TGTGCCATCAGTGAAATGCCCTACGGGGTAGCTTTCTTT. Residues: CAISEMPYGVAFF.

This clone is a singleton in its sample. This same CDR3 is encoded by further DNA sequences in the sample. The chain couples TRBV18 to TRBJ1-1; TRBD1 agrees at 9 bases. The V and J ends lost 1 base and 1 base, in that order; junction bases with no gene match: 1. The CDR3 spans 15 residues. CDR1 and CDR2 from the germline V gene are KGHSH and LQKENI. CDR3: CASSPLGQGNTEAFF. The CDR3 nucleotides read TGTGCCAGCTCACCACTGGGACAGGGGAACACTGAAGCTTTCTTT.

This sequence joins TRBV19 and TRBJ1-2; D call uncertain. V lost 5 bases to trimming and J lost 3 bases, with 13 bases between them. The CDR3 runs 14 residues. Germline V lookup: CDR1 LNHDA, CDR2 SQIVND (reference sequence). CDR3 region: CASSSSNRYYGYTF. The CDR3 nucleotides are TGTGCCAGTAGTTCTTCCAACAGATACTATGGCTACACCTTC.

This rearrangement joins TRBV27 to TRBJ2-1; no definite D call. This CDR3 has 18 amino acids. Trimming removed 6 bases at V and 3 bases at J, with 24 bases between. Germline-derived CDR1 and CDR2 are MNHEY and SMNVEV (reference sequence). CDR3 nucleotide sequence: TGTGCCAGCAGCCCCCCGGAGTCCGGATCGAGACGCTACAATGAGCAGTTCTTC. Protein sequence: CASSPPESGSRRYNEQFF.

Only a few counts were recorded for this clone. The chain employs TRBV24-1 and TRBJ2-5; 7 nucleotides align to TRBD2. CDR1 is KGHDR, CDR2 SFDVKD, per germline. The CDR3 consists of 15 residues. The V segment lost 4 bases and the J segment 5 bases; nucleotides outside the gene matches: 9. DNA for the CDR3: TGTGCCACCAGTGACCAAAAACCCGGGGGGGAGACCCAGTACTTC. Encoded protein: CATSDQKPGGETQYF.

The chain uses TRBV3-1 (or the pseudogene TRBV3-2) and TRBJ2-1; D gene ambiguous. Trimming left V 0 bases short and J 15 bases short, with 15 bases between. CDR1 is LGHDT, CDR2 YNNKEL, per germline (reference sequence). The CDR3 sequence is 13 residues long. Here the CDR3 reads CASSQEIMARMFF. Here the CDR3 DNA reads TGTGCCAGCAGCCAAGAGATCATGGCTAGGATGTTCTTC.

The chain is built from TRBV5-1 and TRBJ2-7; D possibly corresponds to TRBD2 (7 bases). Trimming shortened V by 4 bases and J by 7 bases, and 21 bases separated the two germline ends. Germline V gene sequence: CDR1 SGHRS, CDR2 YFSETQ. This CDR3 is 15 amino acids long. The CDR3 loop reads CASSARLRGGVEQYF. The CDR3 DNA follows: TGCGCCAGCAGCGCCCGCCTGAGGGGGGGAGTTGAGCAGTACTTC.

This chain joins TRBV19 and TRBJ1-5, with D hard to call. Germline V lookup: CDR1 LNHDA, CDR2 SQIVND (reference sequence). V lost 5 bases and J 4 bases, leaving 9 bases between the germline ends. This CDR3 is 13 amino acids long. The CDR3 protein is CASSRDRNQPQHF. The CDR3, as DNA: TGTGCCAGTAGTCGGGATCGGAATCAGCCCCAGCATTTT. The full variable domain, with the rest looked up from reference TRBV19 and TRBJ1-5, is DGGITQSPKYLFRKEGQNVTLSCEQNLNHDAMYWYRQDPGQGLRLIYYSQIVNDFQKGDIAEGYSVSREKKESFPLTVTSAQKNPTAFYLCASSRDRNQPQHFGDGTRLSIL.

This chain links TRBV30 with TRBJ1-2, with D hard to call. The CDR3 contains 12 residues. Per germline, CDR1 GTSNPN and CDR2 SVGIG (reference sequence). With 3 bases removed from V and 4 bases from J, the gap between germline ends came to 9 bases. The DNA of the CDR3 is TGTGCCTGGAGCGCAGGTATCTATGGCTACACCTTC. Translated: CAWSAGIYGYTF.